Below, one T cell receptor beta chain is given with its context. Its target is not known. The data are from a study of T-cell reconstitution after alpha-beta-depleted transplantation in children. Unique molecular identifiers were used in preparing the TCRbeta library. Each CDR3 protein is one row after TCRdb ran MiXCR on the PCR reads. The sample has about 610,000 distinct CDR3 sequences; 25% to 30% are singletons. Study-wide results and limits: Fresh T-cell production supplied most of the T-cell counts and diversity seen one year after transplant. Reportedly, alpha-beta T cells present about two months post-transplant originated from several hundred expanded clones of graft origin. At day 60, the high TCRbeta diversity found in some patients originated from recipient T cells and thymic progenitors that had survived.

Losses at the gene ends were 7 bases for V and 10 bases for J; bases not matched to a gene: 15. Germline CDR1 is SNHLY and CDR2 is FYNNEI. The CDR3 totals 14 residues. The chain employs TRBV2 and TRBJ1-1; 7 bases line up with TRBD1. The sequence came from a boy younger than two with Wiskott-Aldrich syndrome, due to receive a stem cell transplant. Sequenced material: PBMCs, taken before TCRalphabeta/CD19-depleted stem cell transplant. As DNA, the CDR3 is TGTGCCAGCAAAGGTACAGGGGAGCTTCAGGGAGCTTTCTTT. Translating it yields CASKGTGELQGAFF. The full variable domain, its missing parts supplied by reference TRBV2 and TRBJ1-1, is EPEVTQTPSHQVTQMGQEVILRCVPISNHLYFYWYRQILGQKVEFLVSFYNNEISEKSEIFDDQFSVERPDGSNFTLKIRSTKLEDSAMYFCASKGTGELQGAFFGQGTRLTVV.